This T cell receptor beta chain was observed in a study of siplizumab effects on memory and regulatory T cells. A word on this clone: The antigen is not known.

Findings of the study overall: The diversity of naive T cells seemed greater than that of memory cells, and their alloresponse contribution seemed major.

Trimming cost V 0 bases and J 7 bases, with 10 bases left between them. The CDR3 contains 14 residues. The germline gives CDR1 SGDLS, CDR2 YYNGEE. Assay: immunoSEQ multiplex PCR; the TCRdb copy retains only in-frame clones and omits some. The data contain 85,000 to 120,000 clones, about 90% of them singletons. Specimen: CD4+ T cells sorted from blood. The source is a human donor in good health. The chain links TRBV9 to TRBJ1-4, with D perhaps TRBD1 (5 bases). CDR3 nucleotides: TGTGCCAGCAGCGTAGGCCAGGGAAGTGAAAAACTGTTTTTT. As protein: CASSVGQGSEKLFF.